This TCR beta chain was sequenced for a study of CD8 T cells in ankylosing spondylitis. Study outcomes and limitations: Earlier reports found some motif variants in synovial fluid and blood in reactive arthritis. Clones linked to the disease showed a CD8+ phenotype. They occurred at relatively low frequencies in peripheral blood. The study looked at matched synovial fluid samples from ankylosing spondylitis patients. Disease-linked clones were reported to be significantly enriched there. Characteristic of ankylosing spondylitis blood, it appeared, was a TCR beta motif comprising several highly homologous variants.

As for this clonotype: Its antigen is undetermined. A much larger clone lies a single base off, so this may be a read error.

Quantitative barcoded 5'-RACE was used to prepare TCR beta libraries. One entry per CDR3 protein results from TCRdb running MiXCR on the 5' RACE reads. The table has fewer than 550,000 distinct CDR3 sequences, approximately 5.3% seen once; the top ten hold around 3.5%. V was shortened by 5 bases and J by 10 bases, with 8 bases between the two germline ends. The CDR3 is 10 residues long. Germline V gene sequence: CDR1 SQVTM, CDR2 ANQGSEA. The sequenced sample consisted of blood, either unsorted or a sorted T cell fraction (not recorded which). This rearrangement joins TRBV29-1 to TRBJ2-2, with D hard to call. This sequence originates from a male donor with ankylosing spondylitis. The CDR3 region has the DNA TGCAGCGTTCGTGATCCGGAGCTGTTTTTT. Protein product: CSVRDPELFF.